The entry below describes one T cell receptor beta chain. This CDR3 contains 14 residues. The V and J ends lost 3 bases and 8 bases, in that order; junction bases with no gene match: 3. Germline V lookup: CDR1 SNHLY, CDR2 FYNNEI. The sample belongs to a study of PD-L1 blockade in urothelial cancer. Study-wide context: Starting in about 2014, patients were given atezolizumab (1,200 mg intravenously every 3 weeks). Bladder-origin urothelial cancer in males described about 90% of the 29 patients. Blood was analyzed 3 weeks (second dose) and 6 weeks after treatment start.

Time point indicated: pretreatment peripheral blood. Clones were sequenced by immunoSEQ multiplex PCR, and TCRdb holds only the in-frame ones, with some missing. Of tens of thousands of clones in the sample, 90% were seen once. The material was PBMCs, obtained around atezolizumab (anti-PD-L1) treatment. The sequence derives from a man aged 55 to 70 with urothelial cancer. The chain uses TRBV2 and TRBJ1-4; 10 bases fit TRBD1. CDR3: CASSERTGGEKLFF. DNA of the CDR3: TGTGCCAGCAGTGAGCGGACAGGGGGAGAAAAACTGTTTTTT.